These T cell receptor beta chains were read from a single sample in a study of T-cell memory formation after mild COVID-19. TCRdb redid the calling of the 5' RACE reads with MiXCR, one entry per CDR3 protein. The sample holds about 260,000 distinct CDR3 sequences, approximately 16% seen once. The sequencing input was PBMCs or a T cell subset sorted from them (not recorded which). All receptors derive from a man in his late teens or twenties who had mild COVID-19 (a few samples of this study predate the infection). Cell type and time point are not known. Each CDR3 is given with its conserved first and last residue. The D gene is left open where the match is weak. Part of the rows lack a size; the others show once, few, many or a class for expanded clones.

j_gene,d_gene,v_gene,abundance,CDR3aa,CDR3nt
TRBJ2-2,.,TRBV12-3/TRBV12-4,few,CASSPTAGRELFF,TGTGCCAGCAGCCCGACGGCCGGCCGGGAGCTGTTTTTT
TRBJ2-1,TRBD1,TRBV4-3,few,CASNDRDSYNEQFF,TGCGCCAGCAACGACAGGGACTCCTACAATGAGCAGTTCTTC
TRBJ2-3,TRBD1,TRBV12-3/TRBV12-4,.,CASREGTGGRTDTQYF,TGTGCCAGCAGAGAAGGGACAGGGGGTCGCACAGATACGCAGTATTTT
TRBJ2-7,.,TRBV6-5,.,CASSRSGTEQYF,TGTGCCAGCAGCCGATCTGGGACCGAGCAGTACTTC
TRBJ1-6,.,TRBV4-1,.,CASSPTGEVSPLHF,TGCGCCAGCAGCCCAACAGGAGAAGTTTCACCCCTCCACTTT
TRBJ1-1,.,TRBV24-1,few,CATSDSGREAFF,TGTGCCACCAGTGATTCAGGCAGGGAAGCTTTCTTT
TRBJ2-4,.,TRBV15,.,CATSSQALAKNIQYF,TGTGCCACCAGCAGCCAAGCCTTAGCCAAAAACATTCAGTACTTC
TRBJ1-1,.,TRBV7-6,few,CASSDPGGDEAFF,TGTGCCAGCAGCGACCCGGGGGGGGATGAAGCTTTCTTT
TRBJ2-1,TRBD2,TRBV10-3,.,CAISENSGGSSYNEQFF,TGTGCCATCAGTGAGAATAGCGGGGGGAGCTCCTACAATGAGCAGTTCTTC
TRBJ2-3,.,TRBV6-5,.,CASSKLVGRTDTQYF,TGTGCCAGCAGTAAACTAGTCGGACGCACAGATACGCAGTATTTT
TRBJ1-4,TRBD1,TRBV12-3/TRBV12-4,many,CASSLRGPGEKLFF,TGTGCCAGCAGTTTAAGGGGGCCCGGGGAAAAACTGTTTTTT
TRBJ2-7,.,TRBV4-1,.,CASSHGGLAGSSYEQYF,TGCGCCAGCAGCCACGGGGGCTTGGCGGGGTCTTCCTACGAGCAGTACTTC
TRBJ2-3,TRBD1,TRBV4-1,.,CASSQEGTGGVADTQYF,TGCGCCAGCAGCCAAGAGGGTACAGGGGGCGTCGCAGATACGCAGTATTTT
TRBJ2-1,.,TRBV7-9,.,CASSLGRGTHNEQFF,TGTGCCAGCAGCTTAGGTCGGGGGACCCACAATGAGCAGTTCTTC
TRBJ2-2,TRBD1,TRBV7-3,.,CASSLDRDAGELFF,TGTGCCAGCAGCCTGGACAGGGACGCCGGGGAGCTGTTTTTT
TRBJ2-3,.,TRBV12-3/TRBV12-4,.,CASSLGVVAQYF,TGTGCCAGCAGTTTAGGTGTCGTCGCGCAGTATTTT
TRBJ2-7,.,TRBV20-1,.,CSARPGTSLPYEQYF,TGCAGTGCCCGCCCCGGGACGTCGCTGCCTTACGAGCAGTACTTC
TRBJ2-2,.,TRBV3-1,.,CASSQFRAGELFF,TGTGCCAGCAGTCAATTCAGGGCCGGGGAGCTGTTTTTT
TRBJ2-5,TRBD2,TRBV6-5,few,CASSTSGGNQETQYF,TGTGCCAGCAGTACTAGCGGGGGGAACCAAGAGACCCAGTACTTC
TRBJ1-2,.,TRBV7-9,few,CASSLKGGYTF,TGTGCCAGCAGCTTAAAAGGCGGCTACACCTTC
TRBJ1-5,.,TRBV7-9,.,CASSLTTQPQHF,TGTGCCAGCAGCTTAACGACTCAGCCCCAGCATTTT
TRBJ2-2,TRBD1,TRBV7-6,few,CASSSGQGGNTGELFF,TGTGCCAGCAGCTCGGGACAGGGAGGTAACACCGGGGAGCTGTTTTTT
TRBJ1-2,.,TRBV20-1,few,CSAWTLAENGYTF,TGCAGTGCCTGGACCCTCGCGGAGAATGGCTACACCTTC
TRBJ2-2,TRBD2,TRBV5-1,few,CASSRRTSGNGELFF,TGCGCCAGCAGCCGTAGGACTAGCGGGAACGGGGAGCTGTTTTTT
TRBJ1-6,TRBD1,TRBV3-1,.,CASSQAGQGGTLHF,TGTGCCAGCAGCCAAGCGGGACAGGGGGGAACCCTCCACTTT
TRBJ1-4,.,TRBV10-3,few,CAISARENDEKLFF,TGTGCCATCAGTGCGCGGGAGAACGATGAAAAACTGTTTTTT
TRBJ1-5,.,TRBV2,.,CASSDLRNQPQHF,TGTGCCAGCAGTGACCTCAGAAATCAGCCCCAGCATTTT
TRBJ2-3,.,TRBV6-5,once,CASRYGQTGTSTDTQYF,TGTGCCAGCAGATACGGCCAAACCGGGACCAGCACAGATACGCAGTATTTT
TRBJ2-5,TRBD2,TRBV2,.,CASLAGVETQYF,TGTGCCAGCCTAGCGGGGGTTGAGACCCAGTACTTC
TRBJ1-4,TRBD1,TRBV27,.,CASTWTGRATNEKLFF,TGTGCCAGCACATGGACAGGACGTGCAACTAATGAAAAACTGTTTTTT
TRBJ1-6,.,TRBV30,few,CACDKGAAWSPLHF,TGTGCCTGCGACAAAGGAGCGGCCTGGTCACCCCTCCACTTT
TRBJ1-4,.,TRBV5-1,few,CASSRAAPTNEKLFF,TGCGCCAGCTCAAGGGCGGCACCAACTAATGAAAAACTGTTTTTT
TRBJ2-1,TRBD1,TRBV7-3,few,CASSHLPGQGFDEQFF,TGTGCCAGCAGCCACCTCCCGGGACAGGGGTTTGATGAGCAGTTCTTC
TRBJ2-1,.,TRBV19,.,CASSIVAAKQFF,TGTGCCAGTAGTATAGTGGCCGCCAAGCAGTTCTTC
TRBJ2-7,TRBD2,TRBV4-1,few,CASSQDRASGGAYEQYF,TGCGCCAGCAGCCAAGATAGGGCTAGCGGGGGGGCCTACGAGCAGTACTTC
TRBJ1-2,TRBD1,TRBV7-2,.,CASSLVGDRGYGYTF,TGTGCCAGCAGCTTAGTCGGGGACAGGGGCTATGGCTACACCTTC
TRBJ1-1,.,TRBV5-1,few,CASSLPRPNAEAFF,TGCGCCAGCAGCTTGCCTCGTCCAAACGCTGAAGCTTTCTTT
TRBJ2-3,TRBD2,TRBV10-3,.,CAIRLAGMDTQYF,TGTGCCATCAGACTAGCGGGGATGGATACGCAGTATTTT
TRBJ2-5,.,TRBV7-6,.,CASSLVGRPKETQYF,TGTGCCAGCAGCTTAGTGGGACGGCCTAAGGAGACCCAGTACTTC
TRBJ2-7,TRBD1,TRBV6-2/TRBV6-3,few,CASSGTEPYEQYF,TGTGCCAGCAGTGGGACAGAACCCTACGAGCAGTACTTC
TRBJ1-2,.,TRBV7-9,few,CASSLREQYGYTF,TGTGCCAGCAGCTTGCGGGAGCAATATGGCTACACCTTC